Listed below are T cell receptor beta chains from one sample, sequenced in a study of cytomegalovirus exposure and HLA in healthy donors. The protocol was immunoSEQ multiplex PCR, while the TCRdb copy is restricted to in-frame clones and leaves out a portion. Of 110,000 to 150,000 clones in the sample, 75% to 85% were seen once. Sequenced sample: PBMCs. The source is a woman under 30 in good health and CMV-seropositive. Both conserved end residues are part of each CDR3. The order of the fields is V gene, D gene, clone size, J gene, CDR3 DNA, CDR3 protein. A D gene is named only where the DNA matches it firmly. Rows give clone size only sometimes, using once, few, many, or a class for an expanded clone.

>TRBV28|TRBD2|once|TRBJ2-3
TGTGCCAGCTCTGCGGGAGACACAGATACGCAGTATTTT
CASSAGDTDTQYF
>TRBV6-5|TRBD1|NA|TRBJ1-2
TGTGCCAGCAGTTACTCCCCGGGACAGCATAACTATGGCTACACCTTC
CASSYSPGQHNYGYTF
>TRBV15|TRBD1|NA|TRBJ1-4
TGTGCCACCAGCATGGGACAGGGCCAAAAACTGTTTTTT
CATSMGQGQKLFF
>TRBV6-6|TRBD2|NA|TRBJ2-7
TGTGCCAGCTCTGGGGAGGGACGAGCCGACGAGCAGTACTTC
CASSGEGRADEQYF
>TRBV4-3|NA|NA|TRBJ1-6
TGCGCCAGCAGCCAGAATACAGGTTATAATTCACCCCTCCACTTT
CASSQNTGYNSPLHF
>TRBV4-3|NA|few|TRBJ1-2
TGCGCCAGCAGCCAGCGGGACCGTAATTACTATGGCTACACCTTC
CASSQRDRNYYGYTF
>TRBV28|NA|NA|TRBJ1-4
TGTGCCAGCAGTGCCGCGGGGCTGACTAATGAAAAACTGTTTTTT
CASSAAGLTNEKLFF
>TRBV25-1|NA|once|TRBJ1-1
TGTGCCAGCAGTGAATTCAGAGGGACTGAAGCTTTCTTT
CASSEFRGTEAFF
>TRBV5-5|NA|few|TRBJ1-2
TGTGCCAGCAGCATCGACTACTATGGCTACACCTTC
CASSIDYYGYTF
>TRBV6-1|NA|few|TRBJ1-6
TGTGCCAGCAGTGCGCAGGATTCACCCCTCCACTTT
CASSAQDSPLHF
>TRBV7-8|TRBD1|NA|TRBJ2-7
TGTGCCAGCAGCTTAGGAGTGGGACAGCCCACCTACGAGCAGTACTTC
CASSLGVGQPTYEQYF
>TRBV4-1|NA|NA|TRBJ1-4
TGCGCCAGCAGCCAAGAGGGGGGGCGCACCGAAAAACTGTTTTTT
CASSQEGGRTEKLFF
>TRBV9|NA|once|TRBJ2-3
TGTGCCAGCAGCGTAGCGGGGGGCGACCCGGGGGATACGCAGTATTTT
CASSVAGGDPGDTQYF
>TRBV2|NA|few|TRBJ1-3
TGTGCCAGCAGGCCAGGGTCATCCACCATATATTTT
CASRPGSSTIYF
>TRBV14|NA|NA|TRBJ1-1
TGTGCCAGCAGCCCTCCAGGGATGAACACTGAAGCTTTCTTT
CASSPPGMNTEAFF
>TRBV9|TRBD2|NA|TRBJ2-1
TGTGCCAGCAGCCCTCGCGGGAGCTCCTACAATGAGCAGTTCTTC
CASSPRGSSYNEQFF
>TRBV28|TRBD1|NA|TRBJ2-5
TGTGCCAGCAGTTACCAGGGACAGGCCCCGGGGACCCAGTACTTC
CASSYQGQAPGTQYF
>TRBV30|NA|once|TRBJ1-3
TGTGCCTGGACCGACAACGGAAACACCATATATTTT
CAWTDNGNTIYF
>TRBV6-5|NA|NA|TRBJ1-2
TGTGCCAGCACTTTTCGATTTAGCTATGGCTACACCTTC
CASTFRFSYGYTF
>TRBV5-1|NA|NA|TRBJ2-6
TGCGCCAGCAGCTTGGTCAGGACTGGGGCCAACGTCCTGACTTTC
CASSLVRTGANVLTF
>TRBV19|NA|NA|TRBJ2-3
TGTGCCAGTAGTCCATCCCCATGGCCCACAGATACGCAGTATTTT
CASSPSPWPTDTQYF
>TRBV5-8|TRBD1|NA|TRBJ2-6
TGTGCCAGCACCCCAGGCCAGGGGGCGCACGGGGCCAACGTCCTGACTTTC
CASTPGQGAHGANVLTF
>TRBV7-9|TRBD1|NA|TRBJ2-7
TGTTCCAGCAGCCTGGGACAGAGCGAGCAGTACTTC
CSSSLGQSEQYF
>TRBV11-2|NA|NA|TRBJ1-4
TGTGCCAGCAGCTTAGTCGGGGAAAAACTGTTTTTT
CASSLVGEKLFF
>TRBV21-1|NA|NA|TRBJ1-3
TGTGCCAGCAGCAAGGGACAGCAAAACTCTGGAAACACCATATATTTT
CASSKGQQNSGNTIYF
>TRBV29-1|NA|NA|TRBJ2-2
TGCAGCGTTGAGGCGGCCCGCAACACCGGGGAGCTGTTTTTT
CSVEAARNTGELFF
>TRBV2|NA|NA|TRBJ1-5
TGTGCCAGCTCTGAGGTTCAGGGAGGTAATCAGCCCCAGCATTTT
CASSEVQGGNQPQHF
>TRBV5-1|TRBD1|NA|TRBJ1-6
TGCGCCAGCAGCTTAAACAGGGGGCAATCACCCCTCCACTTT
CASSLNRGQSPLHF
>TRBV4-1|NA|NA|TRBJ1-2
TGCGCCAGCAGCCAAGAGGGACAAGTCTATGGCTACACCTTC
CASSQEGQVYGYTF
>TRBV9|TRBD1|NA|TRBJ1-2
TGTGCCAGCAGCGTAGGAGGCGGACAGGGGCGCTATAACTATGTCTACACCTTC
CASSVGGGQGRYNYVYTF
>TRBV7-6|NA|few|TRBJ2-3
TGTGCCAGCAGGGGGTCGGGGATAAGGACAGATACGCAGTATTTT
CASRGSGIRTDTQYF
>TRBV28|TRBD1|NA|TRBJ1-6
TGTGCCAGCAGGGGACAGGGCGTCTATAATTCACCCCTCCACTTT
CASRGQGVYNSPLHF
>TRBV7-8|NA|NA|TRBJ1-5
TGTGCCAGCAGGAGGGATGTTCGGCGGCCCCAGCATTTT
CASRRDVRRPQHF
>TRBV11-2|NA|NA|TRBJ1-6
TGTGCCAGCAGCTTAGGGACAGTAAACTCACCCCTCCACTTT
CASSLGTVNSPLHF
>TRBV7-7|TRBD1|NA|TRBJ1-2
TGTGCCAGCAGCTCCGGACAGGGGCCCCTATCCTTC
CASSSGQGPLSF
>TRBV15|TRBD1|few|TRBJ1-5
TGTGCCACCAGCAGGTATCAGGGGGGATCTAGCAATCAGCCCCAGCATTTT
CATSRYQGGSSNQPQHF
>TRBV5-8|NA|NA|TRBJ1-5
TGTGCCAGCTGGGGAAGGGGTTCGGGCAATCAGCCCCAGCATTTT
CASWGRGSGNQPQHF
>TRBV7-6|TRBD2|NA|TRBJ2-1
TGTGCCAGCAGCTTGGGACTAGCGGGGGGGCCTAGCTCCTACAATGAGCAGTTCTTC
CASSLGLAGGPSSYNEQFF
>TRBV6-1|NA|NA|TRBJ1-1
TGTGCCAGCACCCAGGGCCTCGACACTGAAGCTTTCTTT
CASTQGLDTEAFF
>TRBV2|TRBD1|NA|TRBJ1-5
TGTGCCACCTACGTAGACAGGGTTATGGGTCAGCCCCAGCATTTT
CATYVDRVMGQPQHF
>TRBV2|TRBD1|NA|TRBJ1-4
TGTGCCAGCAGTGAAGGCGACAGGGTCGACGAAAAACTGTTTTTT
CASSEGDRVDEKLFF
>TRBV6-5|NA|NA|TRBJ2-7
TGTGCCAGCAACAGAGCCGGGGGAGCCTACGAGCAGTACTTC
CASNRAGGAYEQYF
>TRBV5-6|TRBD1|NA|TRBJ1-4
TGTGCCAGCAGCTATGACAGGGGAGTAGAAAAACTGTTTTTT
CASSYDRGVEKLFF
>TRBV6-5|TRBD1|NA|TRBJ1-2
TGTGCCAGCAGTGGACAGGGATCAGATGGCTACACCTTC
CASSGQGSDGYTF
>TRBV10-2|TRBD2|NA|TRBJ2-1
TGCGCCAGCAGTGAACCTAGCGGGGGGACCAATGAGCAGTTCTTC
CASSEPSGGTNEQFF
>TRBV6-1|TRBD1|NA|TRBJ1-5
TGTGCCAGCAGTGTCGACAGGGGTCCCAATCAGCCCCAGCATTTT
CASSVDRGPNQPQHF
>TRBV2|TRBD2|NA|TRBJ2-5
TGTGCCAGCAGTGACCCGGGACTAGCGGGGGGCGTAGAGACCCAGTACTTC
CASSDPGLAGGVETQYF
>TRBV5-8|TRBD1|NA|TRBJ1-6
TGTGCCAGCAGCTTGGAGGCGGACAGGGGTTCACCCCTCCACTTT
CASSLEADRGSPLHF
>TRBV5-4|NA|few|TRBJ1-2
TGTGCCAGCAGCATTGGTTTCGTGGCGGGCGATGGCTACACCTTC
CASSIGFVAGDGYTF
>TRBV28|NA|NA|TRBJ1-6
TGTGCCAGCAGAAGACCCGGGACTACCAATTCACCCCTCCACTTT
CASRRPGTTNSPLHF
>TRBV4-3|NA|NA|TRBJ2-1
TGCGCCAGCAGCCAAGAATGGGTCAGGGATGCTTACAATGAGCAGTTCTTC
CASSQEWVRDAYNEQFF
>TRBV6-6|NA|NA|TRBJ2-5
TGTGCCAGCAGTTACCGGGCAGGGTCCGGGGAGACCCAGTACTTC
CASSYRAGSGETQYF
>TRBV21-1|NA|NA|TRBJ2-3
TGTGCCAGCAGTATGAATAGTCCCACAGATACGCAGTATTTT
CASSMNSPTDTQYF
>TRBV11-2|NA|NA|TRBJ2-7
TGTGCCAGCACCCGGGGCGGGGCTACCTACGAGCAGTACTTC
CASTRGGATYEQYF
>TRBV9|NA|NA|TRBJ2-5
TGTGCCAGCAGCGTAGATAACGGACAGCAAGAGACCCAGTACTTC
CASSVDNGQQETQYF
>TRBV7-7|TRBD1|once|TRBJ2-5
TGTGCCAGCAGCATAAACAGGGGGACCCAAGAGACCCAGTACTTC
CASSINRGTQETQYF
>TRBV4-3|TRBD1|many|TRBJ1-6
TGCGCCAGCAGCCAAGGGAGGGGACAGGGGATGTATTCACCCCTCCACTTT
CASSQGRGQGMYSPLHF
>TRBV7-9|NA|once|TRBJ2-3
TGTGCCAGCAGCCCCCCGGGAGACTCGGCAGATACGCAGTATTTT
CASSPPGDSADTQYF
>TRBV5-4|TRBD1|NA|TRBJ2-7
TGTGCCAGCAGCTTGAGTATGCGAGGGGGCGACGAGCAGTACTTC
CASSLSMRGGDEQYF